A single sample gave rise to the 13 T cell receptor beta chains below, sequenced in a study of PD-L1 blockade in urothelial cancer (dated by TCRdb to 2017 to 2019). The sample's time point label, in plain terms: pretreatment peripheral blood. Library preparation was by the immunoSEQ multiplex PCR assay. The table was pulled from immuneACCESS by TCRdb, which kept in-frame rearrangements only. Such tables lose some clones; where checked, under half of the loss comes from unresolved V genes, and the rest has no known cause. This sample is represented by tens of thousands of clones; around 79% of them were singletons. The biggest ten clones account for roughly 4% of the sample. Here the sequenced sample was PBMCs, taken around atezolizumab (anti-PD-L1) treatment. The source of these receptors is a man in his 70s with urothelial cancer.

This chain joins TRBV5-4 and TRBJ2-7; 10 positions agree with TRBD1. CDR1 and CDR2 (germline): SGHNT, YYREEE (reference sequence). The CDR3 contains 16 residues. V lost 4 bases, J lost 2 bases, and 9 bases stayed unmatched. The CDR3 is CASSAATGTGAYEQYF. As DNA, the CDR3 is TGTGCCAGCAGCGCGGCAACCGGGACAGGGGCCTACGAGCAGTACTTC.

V is TRBV25-1 and J is TRBJ2-5, with a weak D call TRBD1 (5 bases). The better agreement between TRBJ2-7 and the DNA end casts doubt on the J call. The CDR3 has 13 amino acids. CDR1 MGHDK and CDR2 SYGVNS come from the germline V gene. In nucleotides, the CDR3 is TGTGCCAGCAGTGCGAACCAGGGATACGAGCAGTACTTC. Amino acid sequence: CASSANQGYEQYF.

V is TRBV19 and J is TRBJ1-6, with a weak D call TRBD1 (6 bases). The V gene's germline CDR1 is LNHDA and CDR2 SQIVND (reference sequence). V lost 0 bases and J 7 bases, leaving 7 bases between the germline ends. The CDR3 runs 14 residues. The CDR3 DNA reads as TGTGCCAGTAGTATAGATCAGGGGAATTCACCCCTCCACTTT. As protein: CASSIDQGNSPLHF.

The chain combines TRBV2 with TRBJ1-3, with TRBD1 as a possible D gene (6 bases). The germline CDR1 and CDR2 sequences are SNHLY and FYNNEI. The CDR3 is made up of 16 amino acids. V dropped 2 bases and J dropped 4 bases, with 15 bases sitting between them. CDR3 nucleotides: TGTGCCAGCAGTGAAAGCGGCAGGGGCGCAGGAAACACCATATATTTT. Amino acids: CASSESGRGAGNTIYF.

The chain combines TRBV11-2 with TRBJ2-3; possible D gene TRBD2, 6 bases. This CDR3 contains 17 residues. V was cut by 1 base and J by 2 bases, with 16 bases left in between. Per the germline V gene, CDR1 is SGHAT and CDR2 is FQNNGV. The CDR3 reads CASSLAQPGANTDTQYF. The CDR3 region has the DNA TGTGCCAGCAGCTTAGCTCAACCGGGAGCAAACACAGATACGCAGTATTTT.

The V and J genes are TRBV6-6 and TRBJ2-2, with 9 bases identical to TRBD2. The ends lost 2 bases at V and 4 bases at J; junction bases unmatched: 5. CDR1 is MNHNY, CDR2 SVGAGI, per germline (reference sequence). The CDR3 is 16 amino acids. This chain's CDR3 is CASSYLAGGITGELFF. The CDR3 DNA follows: TGTGCCAGCAGTTACCTGGCGGGGGGGATCACCGGGGAGCTGTTTTTT.

The chain carries TRBV7-2 and TRBJ1-3, with D hard to call. The CDR3 covers 14 residues. Trimming removed 6 bases from V and 0 bases from J, with 9 bases in between. CDR1 and CDR2 (germline): SGHTA, FQGNSA. The chain's CDR3 is CASSYGSSGNTIYF. CDR3 coding DNA: TGTGCCAGCAGTTACGGTTCCTCTGGAAACACCATATATTTT.

The chain combines TRBV11-2 with TRBJ2-3; TRBD2 aligns across 7 bases. Germline V gives CDR1 SGHAT, CDR2 FQNNGV. Trimming removed 3 bases from V and 3 bases from J; junction bases left unmatched: 0. This CDR3 has 13 amino acids. The CDR3 sequence: CASSFGRTDTQYF. In nucleotides, the CDR3 is TGTGCCAGCAGCTTCGGGAGGACAGATACGCAGTATTTT. Full variable domain (outside the CDR3, taken from reference TRBV11-2 and TRBJ2-3): EAGVAQSPRYKIIEKRQSVAFWCNPISGHATLYWYQQILGQGPKLLIQFQNNGVVDDSQLPKDRFSAERLKGVDSTLKIQPAKLEDSAVYLCASSFGRTDTQYFGPGTRLTVL.

The CDR3 DNA reads as TGTGCCAGCAGCTCAACACCTGGTGGGCAGAAACTGTTTTTT. The encoded protein is CASSSTPGGQKLFF. The V and J genes are TRBV7-2 and TRBJ1-4; D not certain. V was shortened by 4 bases and J by 11 bases, with 17 bases between the two germline ends. The CDR3 totals 14 residues. Germline values: CDR1 SGHTA, CDR2 FQGNSA.

The gene calls are TRBV5-1 and TRBJ1-1; 7 bases map to TRBD1. Germline-derived CDR1 and CDR2 are SGHRS and YFSETQ. CDR3 length equals 14 residues. V was clipped by 2 bases and J by 6 bases; unmatched bases: 7. CDR3 in DNA: TGCGCCAGCAGCTTAGGACAGGAGGACTCTGAAGCTTTCTTT. Its protein product is CASSLGQEDSEAFF.

The V call is TRBV5-1, the J call TRBJ1-2, with 9 bases fitting TRBD1. CDR3 length equals 14 residues. In germline, CDR1 is SGHRS, CDR2 YFSETQ. With 3 bases clipped from V and 6 bases from J, the junction kept 6 bases outside the gene matches. The CDR3 loop is CASSSGQGFDGYTF. CDR3 DNA: TGCGCCAGCAGCTCGGGACAGGGATTTGATGGCTACACCTTC.

The J gene is TRBJ2-7, the V gene TRBV10-3; TRBD1 is a possible D gene (7 bases). Trimming took 7 bases from V and 13 from J, leaving 20 bases between them. The V gene's germline CDR1 is ENHRY and CDR2 SYGVKD. This CDR3 region has 12 residues. The CDR3 nucleotides read TGTGCCATCAAGGGGGAGGCGGGGACAGTCTACTTC. It yields the protein CAIKGEAGTVYF.

The chain combines TRBV6-5 with TRBJ2-1; D ambiguous. V shed 2 bases and J shed 10 bases, with 15 bases lying between them. The CDR3 loop spans 14 amino acids. Germline V gene data show CDR1 as MNHEY and CDR2 as SVGAGI. The CDR3 sequence is CASSYEVAAGEQFF. CDR3 nucleotide sequence: TGTGCCAGCAGTTACGAGGTGGCCGCCGGGGAGCAGTTCTTC.